These 19 T cell receptor beta chains share one sample of origin, sequenced in a study of shared clonotypes between healthy human individuals. TCRdb's table, derived via immunoSEQ multiplex PCR, lists solely in-frame clones and lacks some. This sample has about 2 million clones, with 95% found just once. The material sequenced was naive CD4+ T cells sorted from blood. Subset of the sample: CD45RA+ positively selected. The origin of the receptors is a man aged 18-30 years in good health.

About this clone itself: Other DNA sequences in the same sample also yield this CDR3. This chain links TRBV11-2 with TRBJ2-7, with D perhaps assigned TRBD1 or TRBD2 (5 bases each). CDR3 size: 12 residues. Germline-derived CDR1 and CDR2 are SGHAT and FQNNGV. V was pared by 3 bases and J by 4 bases, with 7 bases between. Written as DNA, the CDR3 is TGTGCCAGCAGCTTGGGGGATTACGAGCAGTACTTC. As protein: CASSLGDYEQYF.

A single count supports this clone. This chain connects TRBV10-3 to TRBJ1-6; 9 bases are a match to TRBD1. Germline CDR1 and CDR2: ENHRY and SYGVKD. V lost 10 bases and J lost 7; bases outside the gene matches: 11. The CDR3 consists of 15 residues. The CDR3 region is CATGTGKIGNSPLHF. DNA of the CDR3: TGTGCCACCGGGACAGGGAAGATCGGCAATTCACCCCTCCACTTT.

V is TRBV29-1 and J is TRBJ2-3; D is uncertain. The CDR3 extends over 14 amino acids. The ends were cut back, 1 base at V and 4 bases at J, with 12 bases in the middle. The germline V gene has CDR1 SQVTM and CDR2 ANQGSEA. CDR3 region: CSVEGVVTPDTQYF. As DNA, the CDR3 is TGCAGCGTTGAAGGTGTGGTAACCCCAGATACGCAGTATTTT.

This chain uses TRBV7-8 with TRBJ1-2; the D gene is possibly TRBD1 (5 bases). The CDR3 extends over 17 amino acids. Between the trimmed V and J ends, which lost 1 base and 0 bases, there was a span of 15 bases. Germline-derived CDR1 and CDR2 are SGHVS and FQNEAQ. In nucleotides, the CDR3 is TGTGCCAGCAGCTTAGTAGGCGGAGGGGCTACTAACTATGGCTACACCTTC. It specifies CASSLVGGGATNYGYTF.

The genes are TRBV14 and TRBJ1-4, with a weak D call TRBD1 (6 bases). V was clipped by 4 bases and J by 0 bases, with 9 bases between them. Per the germline V gene, CDR1 is SGHDN and CDR2 is FVKESK. This CDR3 has 15 residues. The CDR3 nucleotides are TGTGCCAGCAGCCCCCGGACAGCAACTAATGAAAAACTGTTTTTT. Protein: CASSPRTATNEKLFF.

The chain links TRBV9 to TRBJ2-5, with D possibly being TRBD1 or TRBD2 (6 bases each). The V gene's germline CDR1 is SGDLS and CDR2 YYNGEE. The CDR3 runs to 15 residues. V gave up 0 bases and J gave up 6 bases, with 15 bases separating them. The CDR3 coding sequence is TGTGCCAGCAGCGTAGGACAGCAAGGGGGGCAGACCCAGTACTTC. Protein product: CASSVGQQGGQTQYF. The variable domain in full, completed from reference TRBV9 and TRBJ2-5, reads DSGVTQTPKHLITATGQRVTLRCSPRSGDLSVYWYQQSLDQGLQFLIQYYNGEERAKGNILERFSAQQFPDLHSELNLSSLELGDSALYFCASSVGQQGGQTQYFGPGTRLLVL.

V and J are TRBV2 and TRBJ2-1; 8 bases line up with TRBD2. The V gene end was trimmed by 9 bases and the J gene end by 0 bases; junction bases not matched to a gene: 4. Germline CDR1 is SNHLY and CDR2 is FYNNEI. The CDR3 sequence is 14 residues long. The CDR3 spells CASTSGYSYNEQFF. CDR3 in DNA: TGTGCCAGTACTAGCGGTTACTCCTACAATGAGCAGTTCTTC. The full variable domain, its missing parts supplied by reference TRBV2 and TRBJ2-1, is EPEVTQTPSHQVTQMGQEVILRCVPISNHLYFYWYRQILGQKVEFLVSFYNNEISEKSEIFDDQFSVERPDGSNFTLKIRSTKLEDSAMYFCASTSGYSYNEQFFGPGTRLTVL.

This clone has a single count. The chain links TRBV28 to TRBJ2-4; TRBD1 matches at 8 bases. Unmatched junction bases numbered 12, after V lost 7 bases and J lost 4 bases. The germline gives CDR1 MDHEN, CDR2 SYDVKM. The CDR3 consists of 16 residues. The CDR3 loop reads CASKNGGGTGKNIQYF. The CDR3 coding sequence is TGTGCCAGCAAAAACGGAGGGGGGACAGGAAAAAACATTCAGTACTTC.

With regard to this clone: Other DNA sequences in this sample translate to the same CDR3. This sequence joins TRBV30 and TRBJ2-7; D may be TRBD2 (5 bases). The V end was cut by 0 bases, the J end by 3 bases, with 9 bases between. Per germline, CDR1 GTSNPN and CDR2 SVGIG (reference sequence). This CDR3 is built from 13 residues. CDR3 in amino acids: CAWSVRGGYEQYF. CDR3 DNA: TGTGCCTGGAGTGTACGGGGTGGCTACGAGCAGTACTTC.

This chain uses TRBV28 with TRBJ2-7, with D unresolved. This CDR3 contains 14 residues. Germline CDR1 is MDHEN and CDR2 is SYDVKM. The V end was cut by 5 bases, the J end by 0 bases, with 11 bases between. In DNA form, the CDR3 reads TGTGCCAGCAGTGCCCCAACCTACTCCTACGAGCAGTACTTC. Its translation: CASSAPTYSYEQYF.

J is TRBJ1-6 and V is TRBV6-6, with 7 bases aligning to TRBD1. CDR3 size: 15 residues. Unmatched junction bases numbered 4, after V lost 5 bases and J lost 3 bases. The V gene's germline CDR1 is MNHNY and CDR2 SVGAGI (reference sequence). CDR3 sequence (DNA): TGTGCCAGCAGTACCCGGACAGGCTATAATTCACCCCTCCACTTT. Protein product: CASSTRTGYNSPLHF.

This rearrangement joins TRBV5-1 to TRBJ2-2; D is unclear. V was trimmed by 1 base and J by 4 bases, leaving 8 bases between them. This CDR3 comprises 14 residues. The germline CDR1 and CDR2 sequences are SGHRS and YFSETQ. CDR3 nucleotides: TGCGCCAGCAGCTTGAGTCCGCGCACCGGGGAGCTGTTTTTT. This translates into CASSLSPRTGELFF.

This clone was seen once. The chain carries TRBV10-3 and TRBJ2-1; possible D gene TRBD2, 7 bases. In germline, CDR1 is ENHRY, CDR2 SYGVKD. V was cut by 6 bases and J by 9 bases, with 18 bases left in between. This CDR3 has 14 residues. The DNA for the CDR3 is TGTGCCATCAGCCCTTCTGGGCGGGGGCCTGAGCAGTTCTTC. This encodes CAISPSGRGPEQFF.

The chain carries TRBV7-2 and TRBJ2-5; D may be TRBD2 (5 bases). V was cut by 5 bases and J by 5 bases, with 15 bases left in between. CDR1 SGHTA and CDR2 FQGNSA come from the germline V gene. The length of the CDR3 is 14 residues. The CDR3 is CASSPLLVGETQYF. DNA for the CDR3: TGTGCCAGCAGCCCGTTACTAGTTGGGGAGACCCAGTACTTC. Together with reference TRBV7-2 and TRBJ2-5, the CDR3 gives the full variable domain: GAGVSQSPSNKVTEKGKDVELRCDPISGHTALYWYRQSLGQGLEFLIYFQGNSAPDKSGLPSDRFSAERTGGSVSTLTIQRTQQEDSAVYLCASSPLLVGETQYFGPGTRLLVL.

The CDR3 reads CSVGHENTEAFF. CDR3 DNA sequence: TGCAGCGTTGGACACGAGAACACTGAAGCTTTCTTT. The chain carries TRBV29-1 and TRBJ1-1; the D is unclear. The CDR3 covers 12 residues. Germline V CDR1 and CDR2: SQVTM, ANQGSEA. The V end lost 4 bases, the J end lost 1 base, and 7 bases lay between the germline ends. The full variable domain, rest sourced from reference TRBV29-1 and TRBJ1-1, is SAVISQKPSRDICQRGTSLTIQCQVDSQVTMMFWYRQQPGQSLTLIATANQGSEATYESGFVIDKFPISRPNLTFSTLTVSNMSPEDSSIYLCSVGHENTEAFFGQGTRLTVV.

This sequence joins TRBV9 and TRBJ2-3, with TRBD2 identical over 8 bases. This CDR3 region has 15 residues. Per germline, CDR1 SGDLS and CDR2 YYNGEE. V shed 4 bases and J 3 bases; nucleotides not matched to a gene: 7. This CDR3 is CASSWASGSTDTQYF. As DNA, the CDR3 is TGTGCCAGCAGCTGGGCTAGCGGGTCGACAGATACGCAGTATTTT.

This rearrangement joins TRBV5-4 to TRBJ2-3; D may be TRBD2 (5 bases). This CDR3 contains 15 residues. V lost 4 bases and J lost 5, with 17 bases in between. In germline, CDR1 is SGHNT, CDR2 YYREEE (reference sequence). The CDR3 DNA reads as TGTGCCAGCAGCCATCCTAGCCCCGGGGAAGATACGCAGTATTTT. It specifies CASSHPSPGEDTQYF. Full variable domain (remainder filled in from reference TRBV5-4 and TRBJ2-3): ETGVTQSPTHLIKTRGQQVTLRCSSQSGHNTVSWYQQALGQGPQFIFQYYREEENGRGNFPPRFSGLQFPNYSSELNVNALELDDSALYLCASSHPSPGEDTQYFGPGTRLTVL.

V is TRBV9 and J is TRBJ1-1; TRBD1 is a possible D gene (6 bases). CDR1 and CDR2 from the germline V gene are SGDLS and YYNGEE. V dropped 3 bases and J dropped 11 bases, with 14 bases sitting between them. The CDR3 consists of 12 residues. The CDR3 region has the DNA TGTGCCAGCAGCGCGGGGGGCCTGATGGCTTTCTTT. It translates to CASSAGGLMAFF.

V usage is TRBV4-1 and J usage is TRBJ1-4, with D maybe TRBD1 (6 bases). The CDR3 covers 16 residues. The germline CDR1 and CDR2 sequences are MGHRA and YSYEKL. The V end lost 4 bases, the J end lost 5 bases, and 17 bases lay between the germline ends. This CDR3 is CASSPRTDVANEKLFF. The DNA for the CDR3 is TGCGCCAGCAGCCCCCGGACAGACGTAGCCAATGAAAAACTGTTTTTT.